What follows is one T cell receptor (beta chain) and its context. This CDR3 contains 19 residues. V lost 1 base, J lost 5 bases, and 15 bases stayed unmatched. Germline assignment: CDR1 LGHNA and CDR2 YNFKEQ. These data are taken from a study of blood T cell repertoires in COVID-19. In the source study's methods: Using reference gene primer amplification, nucleated cell counts were estimated. TCRdb's table, derived via immunoSEQ multiplex PCR, lists solely in-frame clones and lacks some. V and J calls and clone size come straight from that table; D and trimming were deduced from the DNA. The sample includes about 93,000 clones, over 85% of them seen just once.

Sequencing was done on a sample of peripheral blood. The chain is built from TRBV4-2 and TRBJ1-1; 11 nucleotides align to TRBD1. The clonotype was recovered from a man between 45 and 60 years old with acute or convalescent COVID-19. CDR3 sequence (DNA): TGTGCCAGCAGCCAAGGCATTGGACAGGGGGCGGTCGGGCTGACTGAAGCTTTCTTT. Translation gives CASSQGIGQGAVGLTEAFF.